This T cell receptor beta chain was retrieved from a study of neoadjuvant nivolumab and ipilimumab in lung cancer. Points from the study as a whole: Compared with tumor-adjacent uninvolved lung, resected tumors showed greater richness and clonality. A small number of samples were TCR sequenced.

Notes on this clone: The antigen is not known.

Sequencing used immunoSEQ multiplex PCR; TCRdb keeps in-frame clones, though not all of them. This sample has 30,000 to 35,000 clones, with approximately 90% found just once. Germline V gene data show CDR1 as MRHNA and CDR2 as SNTAGT. With 6 bases clipped from V and 6 bases from J, the junction kept 5 bases outside the gene matches. This CDR3 is built from 14 residues. This specimen consisted of peripheral blood, obtained after neoadjuvant nivolumab, alone or with ipilimumab, at or shortly before surgery. The V and J genes are TRBV6-4 and TRBJ1-4; 9 positions agree with TRBD1. The TCR sequence derives from an adult with non-small cell lung cancer. CDR3 protein: CASRPGQGYEKLFF. CDR3 in DNA: TGTGCCAGCAGGCCGGGACAGGGATATGAAAAACTGTTTTTT.